This record concerns one T cell receptor beta chain sequence. Its antigen is undetermined. Healthy Caucasians supplied all donations. This record belongs to a study of identical twins. General study findings and limits: Fewer insertions characterized abundant cord blood beta clonotypes, whereas memory repertoires showed none.

Trimming removed 2 bases from V and 6 bases from J; junction bases left unmatched: 14. This CDR3 spans 18 amino acids. TCRdb redid the calling of the 5' RACE reads with MiXCR, one entry per CDR3 protein. The sample lists 400,000 to 550,000 distinct CDR3 sequences, about 13% occurring once. The data also belong to a second study, concerning yellow fever vaccine responses in identical twins.

Sequencing was performed on CD4+ T cells sorted from blood. The receptor was derived from a woman between 18 and 29 years old in good health. The rearrangement uses TRBV12-3 or TRBV12-4 and TRBJ2-1; 9 bases align to TRBD2. CDR3 nucleotides: TGTGCCAGCAGTTTAATGAGCGGGAGGAATTTGCTAGGCAATGAGCAGTTCTTC. Its translation is CASSLMSGRNLLGNEQFF.